This record concerns one T cell receptor beta chain sequence. This sample is part of a study of Graves' ophthalmopathy and Graves' hyperthyroidism. As the template, RNA transcripts were used to amplify TCR beta CDR3 regions. The first round was an RT-PCR with HTBI primers, and the second round was a multiplex PCR. TCRdb independently ran MiXCR on the multiplex PCR reads; one entry per CDR3 protein. The profile covers 400,000 or so distinct CDR3 sequences, with 15% to 17% appearing a single time and 7% taken by the ten largest. Clinicians diagnosed using symptoms, serum thyroxine, TRAb, thyroid ultrasound and orbital computed tomography. The length of the CDR3 is 15 residues. V was clipped by 0 bases and J by 3 bases, with 13 bases between them. CDR1 is SGDLS, CDR2 YYNGEE, per germline.

This receptor was taken from a woman between 18 and 29 years old with stable Graves' hyperthyroidism. The chain employs TRBV9 and TRBJ2-7; D assignment may be TRBD1 or TRBD2 (6 bases each). Sequenced input: peripheral blood. CDR3 loop: CASSVVGGPIYEQYF. DNA for the CDR3: TGTGCCAGCAGCGTAGTCGGGGGCCCCATCTACGAGCAGTACTTC.